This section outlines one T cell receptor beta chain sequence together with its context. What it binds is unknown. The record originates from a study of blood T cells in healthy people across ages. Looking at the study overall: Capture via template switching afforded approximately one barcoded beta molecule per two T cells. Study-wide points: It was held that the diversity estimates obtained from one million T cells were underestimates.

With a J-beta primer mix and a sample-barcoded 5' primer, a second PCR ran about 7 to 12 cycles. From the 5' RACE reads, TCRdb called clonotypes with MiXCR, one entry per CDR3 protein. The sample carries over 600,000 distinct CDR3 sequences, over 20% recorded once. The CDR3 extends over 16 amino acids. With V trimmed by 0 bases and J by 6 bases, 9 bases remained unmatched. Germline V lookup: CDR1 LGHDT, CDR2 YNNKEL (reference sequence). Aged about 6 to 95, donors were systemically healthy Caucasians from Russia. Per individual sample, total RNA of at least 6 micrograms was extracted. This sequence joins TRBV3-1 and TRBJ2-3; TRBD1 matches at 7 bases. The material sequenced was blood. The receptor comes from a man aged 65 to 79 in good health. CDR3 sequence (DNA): TGTGCCAGCAGCCAAGATCTGAAGGGGGCGGAGGATACGCAGTATTTT. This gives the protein CASSQDLKGAEDTQYF.